This T cell receptor beta chain was recovered during a study of T cells in Graves' hyperthyroidism and ophthalmopathy. Researchers took RNA transcripts and amplified the TCR beta CDR3 regions from them. HTBI primers were employed in a first-round RT-PCR of the TCR CDR3. TCRdb reanalysed the multiplex PCR reads using MiXCR and keeps one entry per CDR3 protein. The data contain about 380,000 distinct CDR3 sequences, approximately 17% of them singletons. Germline CDR1 SEHNR, CDR2 FQNEAQ (reference sequence). Trimming took 6 bases from V and 3 from J, leaving 8 bases between them. The CDR3 runs 13 residues. PBMCs were obtained from 9.5 to 10 ml fresh peripheral blood. In this sample, this clonotype turned up many times.

The material sequenced was blood. This sequence was found in a man between 18 and 29 years old with Graves' ophthalmopathy. The chain carries TRBV7-9 and TRBJ2-2, with D perhaps TRBD2 (5 bases). CDR3 DNA: TGTGCCAGCAGTTTCGGGGACACCGGGGAGCTGTTTTTT. Protein: CASSFGDTGELFF.